The TCR beta chain under discussion was sequenced for a study of T-cell reconstitution after alpha-beta-depleted transplantation in children. The trim removed 4 bases at V and 0 bases at J, leaving 13 bases unmatched. This CDR3 is 19 amino acids long. Germline lookup yields CDR1 SGHTA and CDR2 FQGTGA. The authors prepared the TCRbeta library with unique molecular identifiers. One entry per CDR3 protein results from TCRdb running MiXCR on the PCR reads. The table records about 540,000 distinct CDR3 sequences, about a sixth of them present only once. This clonotype was seen only a few times. The V gene is TRBV7-3, the J gene TRBJ1-4; 8 bases map to TRBD1. The sequences come from PBMCs from the stem cell graft donor, collected from the stem cell graft. The TCR sequence derives from a human donor who donated a stem cell graft to a child with acute lymphoblastic leukemia. CDR3 in amino acids: CASSYGRGQAYATNEKLFF. The CDR3 DNA sequence: TGTGCCAGCAGCTACGGAAGGGGACAGGCCTATGCAACTAATGAAAAACTGTTTTTT.